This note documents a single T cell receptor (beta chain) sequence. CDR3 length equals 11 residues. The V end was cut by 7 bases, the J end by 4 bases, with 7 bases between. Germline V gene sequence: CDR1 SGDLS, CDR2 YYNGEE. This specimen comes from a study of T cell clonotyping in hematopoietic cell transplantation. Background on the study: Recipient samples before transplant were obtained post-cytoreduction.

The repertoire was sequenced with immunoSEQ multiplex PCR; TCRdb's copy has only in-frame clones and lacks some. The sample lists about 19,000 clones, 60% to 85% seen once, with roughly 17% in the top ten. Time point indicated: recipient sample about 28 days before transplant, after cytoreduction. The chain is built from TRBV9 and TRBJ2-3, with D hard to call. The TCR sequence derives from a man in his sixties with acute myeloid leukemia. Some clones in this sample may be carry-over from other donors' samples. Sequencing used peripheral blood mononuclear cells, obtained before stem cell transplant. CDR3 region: CASGLSDTQYF. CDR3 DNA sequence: TGTGCCAGCGGGCTCTCAGATACGCAGTATTTT.